The 11 T cell receptor beta chains below were found in one sample sequenced in a study of OX40 agonist ivuxolimab in advanced cancers. Only in-frame clones appear in the TCRdb table, and some are missing; sequencing was by immunoSEQ multiplex PCR. The sample lists 65,000 to 95,000 clones; 89% were seen once. The starting material was CD4+ or CD8+ T cells sorted from blood, obtained in a trial of the OX40 agonist ivuxolimab. These receptors all come from an adult with an advanced solid tumor such as melanoma, head and neck, liver or kidney cancer.

The V and J genes are TRBV11-2 and TRBJ2-7; D is perhaps TRBD1 or TRBD2 (6 bases each). V lost 5 bases and J lost 2, with 22 bases in between. CDR3 size: 17 residues. Germline loops: CDR1 SGHAT, CDR2 FQNNGV. The chain's CDR3 is CASSRGLGGRVAYEQYF. CDR3 sequence (DNA): TGTGCCAGCAGCCGTGGTCTAGGGGGGAGAGTGGCCTACGAGCAGTACTTC. Filled out from reference TRBV11-2 and TRBJ2-7, the complete variable domain reads EAGVAQSPRYKIIEKRQSVAFWCNPISGHATLYWYQQILGQGPKLLIQFQNNGVVDDSQLPKDRFSAERLKGVDSTLKIQPAKLEDSAVYLCASSRGLGGRVAYEQYFGPGTRLTVT.

The V gene is TRBV4-1, the J gene TRBJ1-1; D not resolved. CDR1 is MGHRA, CDR2 YSYEKL, per germline. Trimming left V 2 bases short and J 0 bases short, with 16 bases between. There are 17 residues in the CDR3. CDR3 in DNA: TGCGCCAGCAGCCAAAGACGGGTTATGCGCATGAACACTGAAGCTTTCTTT. This translates into CASSQRRVMRMNTEAFF.

This clone was seen just once. This rearrangement joins TRBV15 to TRBJ1-4; TRBD1 might be the D (5 bases). V lost 0 bases and J lost 0, with 11 bases in between. CDR3 length: 17 residues. Germline-derived CDR1 and CDR2 are LNHNV and YYDKDF (reference sequence). This CDR3 is CATSRDRWGATNEKLFF. DNA of the CDR3: TGTGCCACCAGCAGAGATCGGTGGGGGGCAACTAATGAAAAACTGTTTTTT.

The chain couples TRBV21-1 to TRBJ2-7. TRBV21-1 corresponds to a pseudogene. The CDR3 is 14 amino acids. This CDR3 is CASSKKDRYDEQYF. The DNA of the CDR3 is TGTGCCAGCAGCAAAAAGGACCGGTATGACGAGCAGTACTTC.

J is TRBJ1-5 and V is TRBV19; TRBD1 aligns across 9 bases. Unmatched junction bases numbered 11, after V lost 6 bases and J lost 2 bases. The CDR3 consists of 17 residues. The V gene's germline CDR1 is LNHDA and CDR2 SQIVND (reference sequence). CDR3 amino acids: CASRLSWWTGGNQPQHF. In nucleotides, the CDR3 is TGTGCCAGTAGACTCTCTTGGTGGACAGGGGGCAATCAGCCCCAGCATTTT. Complete variable domain (other parts from reference TRBV19 and TRBJ1-5): DGGITQSPKYLFRKEGQNVTLSCEQNLNHDAMYWYRQDPGQGLRLIYYSQIVNDFQKGDIAEGYSVSREKKESFPLTVTSAQKNPTAFYLCASRLSWWTGGNQPQHFGDGTRLSIL.

This chain links TRBV12-5 with TRBJ2-2; D may match TRBD1 or TRBD2 (6 bases each). CDR1 and CDR2 (germline): LGHNT, FRNRAP. Between the trimmed V and J ends, which lost 3 bases and 5 bases, there was a span of 13 bases. The CDR3 spans 15 residues. CDR3 amino acids: CASGFVLGGTGELFF. The CDR3 DNA follows: TGTGCTAGTGGTTTCGTACTAGGGGGGACCGGGGAGCTGTTTTTT.

In the case of this clone: The sample contains more than one DNA sequence encoding this CDR3. This chain links TRBV2 with TRBJ2-7; 7 positions agree with TRBD1. The V gene's germline CDR1 is SNHLY and CDR2 FYNNEI. The CDR3 is 12 amino acids. Trimming at V came to 5 bases and at J to 4 bases, leaving 2 bases not matched to a gene. This CDR3 is CASSPQGYEQYF. The CDR3 DNA is TGTGCCAGCAGTCCACAGGGGTACGAGCAGTACTTC. The full variable domain, in which reference TRBV2 and TRBJ2-7 provide the parts outside the CDR3, is EPEVTQTPSHQVTQMGQEVILRCVPISNHLYFYWYRQILGQKVEFLVSFYNNEISEKSEIFDDQFSVERPDGSNFTLKIRSTKLEDSAMYFCASSPQGYEQYFGPGTRLTVT.

CDR3 loop: CASSLSIAVGTGSHNEQFF. The CDR3 DNA reads as TGTGCCAGCAGTTTATCGATCGCTGTTGGGACAGGGTCCCACAATGAGCAGTTCTTC. The chain is built from TRBV27 and TRBJ2-1; the match to TRBD1 covers 9 bases. The V segment lost 0 bases and the J segment 5 bases; nucleotides outside the gene matches: 14. CDR3 length equals 19 residues. The germline V gene has CDR1 MNHEY and CDR2 SMNVEV (reference sequence).

The chain combines TRBV11-2 with TRBJ2-5, with TRBD2 matching 7 bases. Germline V gives CDR1 SGHAT, CDR2 FQNNGV. This CDR3 has 15 amino acids. The J segment lost 3 bases and the V segment lost 5 bases, leaving 9 bases of the junction unmatched. The CDR3 DNA reads TGTGCCAGCAGCCGCTCCGGGACTACCGAAGAGACCCAGTACTTC. Its translation: CASSRSGTTEETQYF.

The chain combines TRBV11-2 with TRBJ2-5, with D perhaps assigned TRBD1 or TRBD2 (5 bases each). CDR1 and CDR2 from the germline V gene are SGHAT and FQNNGV. Trimming stripped 4 bases from V and 2 bases from J, with 8 bases between. The CDR3 runs to 13 residues. This CDR3 is CASSYGAQETQYF. DNA for the CDR3: TGTGCCAGCAGCTACGGGGCACAAGAGACCCAGTACTTC.

The chain couples TRBV7-3 to TRBJ2-2, with D possibly matching TRBD2 (6 bases). The V end was cut by 0 bases, the J end by 3 bases, with 8 bases between. The CDR3 contains 15 residues. Looked up from germline, CDR1 is SGHTA and CDR2 is FQGTGA. The CDR3 DNA reads as TGTGCCAGCAGCTTAACTAGCGGATACACCGGGGAGCTGTTTTTT. The encoded protein is CASSLTSGYTGELFF.